The 24 T cell receptor beta chains below all came from one sample that was sequenced in a study of shared clonotypes between healthy human individuals. Sequencing used immunoSEQ multiplex PCR; TCRdb keeps in-frame clones, though not all of them. The profile covers hundreds of thousands of clones, with over 60% appearing a single time and approximately 12% taken by the ten largest. The sequenced material came from PBMCs. The source is a woman in her thirties or forties in good health. Some clones in this sample may be carry-over from other donors' samples.

The V and J genes are TRBV7-3 and TRBJ2-7; 9 nucleotides align to TRBD1. The CDR3 is made up of 14 amino acids. Germline assignment: CDR1 SGHTA and CDR2 FQGTGA. V shed 5 bases, J shed 6 bases, and the junction held 8 bases outside the gene matches. The CDR3 sequence is CASSPSGTGLEQYF. The CDR3 nucleotides read TGTGCCAGCAGCCCATCCGGGACAGGGCTCGAGCAGTACTTC. The complete variable domain, with remaining parts taken from reference TRBV7-3 and TRBJ2-7, reads GAGVSQTPSNKVTEKGKYVELRCDPISGHTALYWYRQSLGQGPEFLIYFQGTGAADDSGLPNDRFFAVRPEGSVSTLKIQRTERGDSAVYLCASSPSGTGLEQYFGPGTRLTVT.

The rearrangement uses TRBV30 and TRBJ2-1; 10 nucleotides align to TRBD2. This CDR3 spans 15 amino acids. The germline CDR1 and CDR2 sequences are GTSNPN and SVGIG (reference sequence). J was trimmed by 4 bases and V by 0 bases; bases with no gene match: 3. CDR3 sequence reads: CAWSVLAGTYNEQFF. The CDR3 DNA reads TGTGCCTGGAGTGTACTAGCGGGGACGTACAATGAGCAGTTCTTC.

This clone was recorded once. Since a far larger clone is one base different, this is likely a read error. The chain has TRBV13 and TRBJ2-5; weak D call: TRBD2 (5 bases). The J call may not be correct, given that the DNA end is closer to TRBJ2-7. Germline V CDR1 and CDR2: PRHDT, FYEKMQ (reference sequence). The CDR3 is 16 amino acids. The CDR3 DNA is TGTGCCAGCAGCTCTGGGCGGGCGCGACCTAACTACGAGCAGTACTTC. It yields the protein CASSSGRARPNYEQYF.

This clone appeared a few times. The CDR3 nucleotides are TGTGCCAGCAGGCTGGGACAGTTGAACACTGAAGCTTTCTTT. Protein product: CASRLGQLNTEAFF. The chain uses TRBV28 and TRBJ1-1; 7 nucleotides agree with TRBD1. CDR1 and CDR2 from the germline V gene are MDHEN and SYDVKM. Trimming took 6 bases from V and 0 from J; bases not matched to a gene: 4. The length of the CDR3 is 14 residues.

V usage is TRBV7-2 and J usage is TRBJ2-7; no clear D gene. This CDR3 has 17 residues. Trimming shortened V by 2 bases and J by 6 bases, and 23 bases separated the two germline ends. Per the germline V gene, CDR1 is SGHTA and CDR2 is FQGNSA. The CDR3 coding sequence is TGTGCCAGCAGCTTATATGTGGATCAGATTGGGGTTTCCGAGCAGTACTTC. Translating gives CASSLYVDQIGVSEQYF.

A word on this clone: This may be a read error, as it is one base from a much larger clone. The chain links TRBV7-9 to TRBJ2-7; the D gene is possibly TRBD2 (5 bases). This CDR3 spans 18 amino acids. V was trimmed by 2 bases and J by 8 bases, leaving 28 bases between them. The V gene's germline CDR1 is SEHNR and CDR2 FQNEAQ (reference sequence). CDR3 loop: CASSLSPLGVDFLRKQYF. The CDR3 DNA is TGTGCCAGCAGCTTATCTCCTTTGGGAGTCGATTTCCTACGTAAGCAGTACTTC.

V and J are TRBV7-8 and TRBJ1-4; tentatively, D is TRBD1 (5 bases). The CDR3 sequence is 14 residues long. Germline CDR1 and CDR2: SGHVS and FQNEAQ. The ends were cut back, 5 bases at V and 8 bases at J, with 15 bases in the middle. CDR3 DNA sequence: TGTGCCAGCAGCCTACCCGGGACGCGCGAAAAACTGTTTTTT. It specifies CASSLPGTREKLFF. The full variable domain, rest sourced from reference TRBV7-8 and TRBJ1-4, is GAGVSQSPRYKVAKRGQDVALRCDPISGHVSLFWYQQALGQGPEFLTYFQNEAQLDKSGLPSDRFFAERPEGSVSTLKIQRTQQEDSAVYLCASSLPGTREKLFFGSGTQLSVL.

This rearrangement joins TRBV10-3 to TRBJ1-1, with D hard to call. The germline CDR1 and CDR2 sequences are ENHRY and SYGVKD. The CDR3 runs to 14 residues. Deletions cut 3 bases from V and 0 bases from J, with 8 bases between. This chain's CDR3 is CAISEGGMNTEAFF. The CDR3 nucleotides read TGTGCCATCAGTGAAGGAGGAATGAACACTGAAGCTTTCTTT.

The chain couples TRBV4-3 to TRBJ2-3; no clear D. CDR3 length: 17 residues. Trimming stripped 6 bases from V and 0 bases from J, with 19 bases between. From germline, CDR1 is LGHNA and CDR2 YSLEER. CDR3 residues: CASSPDNGPTSTDTQYF. The CDR3 nucleotides are TGCGCCAGCAGTCCGGATAACGGACCGACTAGCACAGATACGCAGTATTTT.

This rearrangement joins TRBV7-3 to TRBJ2-1; D not certain. The V end lost 5 bases, the J end lost 4 bases, and 9 bases lay between the germline ends. The CDR3 spans 13 residues. In germline, CDR1 is SGHTA, CDR2 FQGTGA. In nucleotides, the CDR3 is TGTGCCAGCAGCCAAGGGATTTACAATGAGCAGTTCTTC. It translates to CASSQGIYNEQFF.

Turning to this clone: The sample contains more than one DNA sequence encoding this CDR3. The V and J genes are TRBV20-1 and TRBJ2-7; D is uncertain. This CDR3 comprises 11 residues. From germline, CDR1 is DFQATT and CDR2 SNEGSKA (reference sequence). With 5 bases removed from V and 2 bases from J, the gap between germline ends came to 7 bases. CDR3 coding DNA: TGCAGTGCTCCCAGCGCCTACGAGCAGTACTTC. It specifies CSAPSAYEQYF.

The chain employs TRBV10-3 and TRBJ2-3; tentatively, D is TRBD2 (6 bases). V lost 0 bases and J lost 0, with 16 bases in between. The germline gives CDR1 ENHRY, CDR2 SYGVKD. CDR3 length: 18 residues. This CDR3 reads CAISESRGTGLSTDTQYF. The CDR3 DNA reads TGTGCCATCAGTGAGTCCCGGGGGACTGGGCTTAGCACAGATACGCAGTATTTT.

The CDR3 DNA is TGTGCCACCAGCAGAGATCCTGACAGCGCGAACACCGGGGAGCTGTTTTTT. Amino acid sequence: CATSRDPDSANTGELFF. The rearrangement joins TRBV15 to TRBJ2-2, with TRBD1 as a possible D gene (5 bases). Deletions cut 0 bases from V and 0 bases from J, with 11 bases between. Germline V gene lookup returns CDR1 LNHNV and CDR2 YYDKDF (reference sequence). The CDR3 is made up of 17 amino acids.

For this clone: This likely traces to a read error, being one base from a far larger clone. Other DNA sequences in the sample encode the same CDR3. The chain couples TRBV30 to TRBJ1-5, with TRBD1 matching 9 bases. Trimming cost V 2 bases and J 4 bases; bases outside gene matches: 3. The CDR3 loop spans 14 amino acids. Germline assignment: CDR1 GTSNPN and CDR2 SVGIG (reference sequence). The CDR3 sequence: CAWSMGQGNQPQHF. In DNA form, the CDR3 reads TGTGCCTGGAGTATGGGACAGGGTAATCAGCCCCAGCATTTT.

This clone was seen just once. V usage is TRBV27 and J usage is TRBJ2-2; 7 nucleotides align to TRBD2. J gave up 6 bases and V 3 bases, and 10 bases lay outside the gene matches. This CDR3 comprises 16 residues. Germline loops: CDR1 MNHEY, CDR2 SMNVEV (reference sequence). CDR3: CASSLGSLAVSGELFF. The DNA of the CDR3 is TGTGCCAGCAGTTTGGGTTCCCTAGCGGTGTCCGGGGAGCTGTTTTTT.

The V and J genes are TRBV5-4 and TRBJ2-3; D unresolved. The CDR3 runs to 13 residues. CDR1 and CDR2 from the germline V gene are SGHNT and YYREEE (reference sequence). V lost 2 bases, J lost 1 base, and 5 bases lay in between. CDR3 sequence: CASSFPGTDTQYF. CDR3 DNA sequence: TGTGCCAGCAGCTTTCCGGGCACAGATACGCAGTATTTT.

This chain joins TRBV19 and TRBJ2-2, with TRBD2 identical over 12 bases. CDR1 LNHDA and CDR2 SQIVND come from the germline V gene (reference sequence). The V and J ends lost 3 bases and 5 bases, in that order; junction bases with no gene match: 7. The CDR3 sequence is 17 residues long. The CDR3 bases are TGTGCCAGTAGTATCCTAGCGGGAGGGCCGGGGACCGGGGAGCTGTTTTTT. It is translated as CASSILAGGPGTGELFF.

This chain connects TRBV7-2 to TRBJ2-7; TRBD2 is a possible D gene (6 bases). The V gene lost 3 bases and the J gene lost 4 bases, with 22 bases spanning the gap. This CDR3 has 17 amino acids. Per the germline V gene, CDR1 is SGHTA and CDR2 is FQGNSA. Here the CDR3 DNA reads TGTGCCAGCAGCTTGAGGAGTGCCGGGAGAATAATTTACGAGCAGTACTTC. It codes for CASSLRSAGRIIYEQYF.

This clone has a count of ten or more. The chain recombines TRBV28 with TRBJ2-3; 11 bases map to TRBD2. The V and J ends lost 5 bases and 7 bases, in that order; junction bases with no gene match: 11. Germline V gene data show CDR1 as MDHEN and CDR2 as SYDVKM. This CDR3 comprises 16 residues. CDR3 sequence (DNA): TGTGCCAGCAGTCTAGGACTAGCGGGTGTTCGTCATACGCAGTATTTT. Protein product: CASSLGLAGVRHTQYF.

About this clone: With only one base between it and a far larger clone, this is likely a read error. The J gene is TRBJ1-1, the V gene TRBV7-9; 7 bases align to TRBD1. CDR3 length: 18 residues. Per germline, CDR1 SEHNR and CDR2 FQNEAQ (reference sequence). The CDR3 nucleotides are TGTGTCAGCAGCCCACCAGTAGTCGGACAGGTGATGAACACTGAAGCTTTCTTT. It yields the protein CVSSPPVVGQVMNTEAFF.

The gene calls are TRBV16 and TRBJ1-5; 8 bases match TRBD1. CDR3 length equals 15 residues. Trimming removed 3 bases from V and 6 bases from J; junction bases left unmatched: 7. CDR1 is KGHSY, CDR2 FQNENV, per germline. CDR3 DNA sequence: TGTGCCAGCAGCCACGACGGACAGGGACTTCAGCCCCAGCATTTT. It is translated as CASSHDGQGLQPQHF. The full variable domain, with the rest looked up from reference TRBV16 and TRBJ1-5, is GEEVAQTPKHLVRGEGQKAKLYCAPIKGHSYVFWYQQVLKNEFKFLISFQNENVFDETGMPKERFSAKCLPNSPCSLEIQATKLEDSAVYFCASSHDGQGLQPQHFGDGTRLSIL.

This clone was picked up many times. The chain employs TRBV29-1 and TRBJ2-7; no firm D call. The CDR3 extends over 12 amino acids. Germline CDR1 is SQVTM and CDR2 is ANQGSEA. V lost 4 bases and J lost 6, with 13 bases in between. The CDR3 spells CSVAETLVEQYF. CDR3 DNA: TGCAGCGTTGCAGAGACCCTAGTCGAGCAGTACTTC.

The sample holds one count of this clone. This sequence joins TRBV5-4 and TRBJ2-6; D gene uncertain. Germline CDR1 is SGHNT and CDR2 is YYREEE (reference sequence). Deletions cut 1 base from V and 0 bases from J, with 5 bases between. The CDR3 covers 15 residues. The CDR3 sequence is CASSLWGSGANVLTF. As DNA, the CDR3 is TGTGCCAGCAGCTTGTGGGGCTCTGGGGCCAACGTCCTGACTTTC.

The rearrangement joins TRBV5-4 to TRBJ2-7; a weak D match, TRBD2 (5 bases). This CDR3 spans 13 amino acids. V lost 2 bases and J lost 5, with 11 bases in between. CDR1 is SGHNT and CDR2 is YYREEE in the germline V gene (reference sequence). In DNA form, the CDR3 reads TGTGCCAGCAGCTTTGACTACCCCAACGAGCAGTACTTC. Protein sequence: CASSFDYPNEQYF.